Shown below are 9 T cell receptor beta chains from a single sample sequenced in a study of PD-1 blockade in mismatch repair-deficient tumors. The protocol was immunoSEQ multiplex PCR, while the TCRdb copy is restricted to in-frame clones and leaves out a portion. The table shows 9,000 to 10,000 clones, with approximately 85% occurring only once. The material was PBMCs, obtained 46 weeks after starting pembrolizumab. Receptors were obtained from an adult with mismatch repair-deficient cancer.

In DNA form, the CDR3 reads TGCGCCAGCAGCTCGACCTGGGGCCTGAGCTCCTACAATGAGCAGTTCTTC. Translating gives CASSSTWGLSSYNEQFF. The rearrangement joins TRBV5-1 to TRBJ2-1; possible D gene TRBD1, 5 bases. Germline V gene sequence: CDR1 SGHRS, CDR2 YFSETQ. CDR3 length: 17 residues. The V and J ends lost 3 bases and 0 bases respectively, with 16 bases between them.

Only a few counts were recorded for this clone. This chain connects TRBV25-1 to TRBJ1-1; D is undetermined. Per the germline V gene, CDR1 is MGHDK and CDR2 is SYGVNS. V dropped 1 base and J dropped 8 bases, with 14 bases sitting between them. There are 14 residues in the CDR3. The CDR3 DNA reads TGTGCCAGCAGTGAATCTCAGGAGGGCAGGGAAGCTTTCTTT. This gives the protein CASSESQEGREAFF.

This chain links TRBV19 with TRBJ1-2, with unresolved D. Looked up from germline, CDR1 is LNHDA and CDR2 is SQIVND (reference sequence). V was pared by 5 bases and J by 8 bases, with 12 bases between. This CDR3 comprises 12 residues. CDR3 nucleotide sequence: TGTGCCAGTAGTCTCGCGGGGTTGGGCTACACCTTC. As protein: CASSLAGLGYTF. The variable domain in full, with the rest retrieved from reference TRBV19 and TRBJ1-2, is DGGITQSPKYLFRKEGQNVTLSCEQNLNHDAMYWYRQDPGQGLRLIYYSQIVNDFQKGDIAEGYSVSREKKESFPLTVTSAQKNPTAFYLCASSLAGLGYTFGSGTRLTVV.

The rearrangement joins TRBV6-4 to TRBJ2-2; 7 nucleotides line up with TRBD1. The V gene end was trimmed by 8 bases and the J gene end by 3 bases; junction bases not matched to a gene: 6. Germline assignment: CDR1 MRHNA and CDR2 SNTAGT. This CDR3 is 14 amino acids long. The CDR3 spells CASGGTADTGELFF. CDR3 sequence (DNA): TGTGCCAGCGGTGGGACAGCGGACACCGGGGAGCTGTTTTTT.

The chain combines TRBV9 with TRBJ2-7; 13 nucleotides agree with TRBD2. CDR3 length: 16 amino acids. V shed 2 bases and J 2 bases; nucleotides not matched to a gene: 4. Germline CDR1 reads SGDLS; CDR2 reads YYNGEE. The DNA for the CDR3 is TGTGCCAGCAGCGTGGGACTAGCGGGACCCGCCTACGAGCAGTACTTC. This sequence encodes CASSVGLAGPAYEQYF.

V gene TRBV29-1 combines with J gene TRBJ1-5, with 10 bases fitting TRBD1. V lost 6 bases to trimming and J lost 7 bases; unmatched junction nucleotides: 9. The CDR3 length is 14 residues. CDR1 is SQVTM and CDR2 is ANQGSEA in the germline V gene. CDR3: CSVSGTGVKQPQHF. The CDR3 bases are TGCAGCGTCTCCGGGACAGGGGTGAAGCAGCCCCAGCATTTT. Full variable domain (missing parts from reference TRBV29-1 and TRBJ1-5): SAVISQKPSRDICQRGTSLTIQCQVDSQVTMMFWYRQQPGQSLTLIATANQGSEATYESGFVIDKFPISRPNLTFSTLTVSNMSPEDSSIYLCSVSGTGVKQPQHFGDGTRLSIL.

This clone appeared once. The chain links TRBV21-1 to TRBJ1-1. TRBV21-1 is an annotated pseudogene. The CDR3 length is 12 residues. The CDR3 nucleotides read TGTGCCAGCAATGAGGGGAACACTGAAGCTTTCTTT. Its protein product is CASNEGNTEAFF.

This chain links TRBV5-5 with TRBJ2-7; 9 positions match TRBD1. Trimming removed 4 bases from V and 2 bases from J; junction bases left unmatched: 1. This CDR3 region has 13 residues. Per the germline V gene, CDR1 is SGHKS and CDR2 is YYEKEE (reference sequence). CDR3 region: CASSRQGAYEQYF. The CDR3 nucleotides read TGTGCCAGCAGCCGACAGGGGGCCTACGAGCAGTACTTC.

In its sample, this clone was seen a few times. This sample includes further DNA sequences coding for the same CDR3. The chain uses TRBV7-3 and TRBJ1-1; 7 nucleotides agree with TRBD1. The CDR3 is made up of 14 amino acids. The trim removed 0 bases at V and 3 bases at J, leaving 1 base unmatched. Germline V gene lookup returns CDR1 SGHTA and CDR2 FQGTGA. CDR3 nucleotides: TGTGCCAGCAGCTTAACAGGGGGCGACACTGAAGCTTTCTTT. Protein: CASSLTGGDTEAFF. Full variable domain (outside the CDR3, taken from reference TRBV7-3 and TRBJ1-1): GAGVSQTPSNKVTEKGKYVELRCDPISGHTALYWYRQSLGQGPEFLIYFQGTGAADDSGLPNDRFFAVRPEGSVSTLKIQRTERGDSAVYLCASSLTGGDTEAFFGQGTRLTVV.